The 14 T cell receptor beta chains below all came from one sample that was sequenced in a study of T-cell reconstitution after alpha-beta-depleted transplantation in children. Library preparation (for TCRbeta) was performed with unique molecular identifiers. TCRdb used MiXCR to reprocess the PCR reads, holding one entry per CDR3 protein. The sample gives about 300,000 distinct CDR3 sequences, 10% of which show up once; 7.5% is in the top ten. Sequenced material: PBMCs, taken before TCRalphabeta/CD19-depleted stem cell transplant. These receptors were obtained from a boy younger than two with acute myeloid leukemia, due to receive a stem cell transplant.

The sample holds many counts of this clonotype. This chain joins TRBV12-3 or TRBV12-4 and TRBJ2-2; D is uncertain. The CDR3 covers 13 residues. V dropped 3 bases and J dropped 6 bases, with 8 bases sitting between them. The CDR3 loop is CASSFRVAGELFF. DNA for the CDR3: TGTGCCAGCAGTTTCCGGGTAGCCGGGGAGCTGTTTTTT.

This clonotype was seen at least ten times. The rearrangement joins TRBV6-1 to TRBJ2-7; no firm D call. Germline V gene sequence: CDR1 MNHNS, CDR2 SASEGT. The ends were cut back, 7 bases at V and 7 bases at J, with 14 bases in the middle. This CDR3 has 12 residues. This CDR3 is CASILSFGEQYF. CDR3 coding DNA: TGTGCCAGCATATTATCGTTTGGGGAGCAGTACTTC.

There are many counts of this clonotype. The chain uses TRBV29-1 and TRBJ1-1; D gene unclear. The CDR3 extends over 13 amino acids. Germline loops: CDR1 SQVTM, CDR2 ANQGSEA. V shed 6 bases and J shed 0 bases, with 11 bases lying between them. CDR3 in amino acids: CSVRLVLNTEAFF. Written as DNA, the CDR3 is TGCAGCGTCCGCCTGGTCCTGAACACTGAAGCTTTCTTT.

This clonotype was observed a handful of times. The gene calls are TRBV11-2 and TRBJ2-2; 10 nucleotides agree with TRBD1. Looked up from germline, CDR1 is SGHAT and CDR2 is FQNNGV. V dropped 4 bases and J dropped 4; count of bases not matched to a gene: 6. This CDR3 has 16 amino acids. The CDR3 here is CASSSDRGRITGELFF. The CDR3 DNA reads as TGTGCCAGCAGCTCAGACAGGGGGCGAATCACCGGGGAGCTGTTTTTT.

Many counts were recorded for this clonotype. The chain is built from TRBV13 and TRBJ2-5, with TRBD2 matching 11 bases. The CDR3 loop spans 19 amino acids. J lost 2 bases, V lost 2 bases, and 13 bases had no gene match. Germline V gene data show CDR1 as PRHDT and CDR2 as FYEKMQ (reference sequence). CDR3 sequence reads: CASSLHGTSGPSFQETQYF. The CDR3 region has the DNA TGTGCCAGCAGCTTACACGGGACTAGCGGACCAAGTTTTCAAGAGACCCAGTACTTC.

In this sample, this clonotype turned up many times. This may be a read error: a much more frequent sequence differs by one nucleotide. The V call is TRBV24-1, the J call TRBJ2-2; unclear D gene. Germline V gives CDR1 KGHDR, CDR2 SFDVKD. V lost 7 bases to trimming and J lost 1 base, with 3 bases between them. The CDR3 is made up of 12 amino acids. Here the CDR3 reads CATRQNTGELFF. In DNA, the CDR3 is TGTGCCACCAGACAGAACACCGGGGAGCTGTTTTTT.

This clonotype has more than one count but fewer than ten. The chain carries TRBV28 and TRBJ2-7; 12 bases fit TRBD2. V was clipped by 3 bases and J by 7 bases; unmatched bases: 7. Germline CDR1 MDHEN, CDR2 SYDVKM. The CDR3 spans 15 residues. The CDR3 here is CASSFPSTSGREQYF. In DNA, the CDR3 is TGTGCCAGCAGTTTCCCCTCGACTAGCGGGAGAGAGCAGTACTTC. Looking up the rest from reference TRBV28 and TRBJ2-7 gives the full variable domain: DVKVTQSSRYLVKRTGEKVFLECVQDMDHENMFWYRQDPGLGLRLIYFSYDVKMKEKGDIPEGYSVSREKKERFSLILESASTNQTSMYLCASSFPSTSGREQYFGPGTRLTVT.

This clonotype has at least ten counts. Here the CDR3 DNA reads TGTGCCAGCAGATACGGGGGAACACACACAGATACGCAGTATTTT. This encodes CASRYGGTHTDTQYF. The genes are TRBV12-3 or TRBV12-4 and TRBJ2-3, with D maybe TRBD2 (6 bases). This CDR3 has 15 residues. V was pared by 6 bases and J by 2 bases, with 15 bases between.

This clonotype has at least ten counts. V and J are TRBV7-2 and TRBJ2-5; TRBD2 aligns across 10 bases. The CDR3 spans 15 residues. The trim removed 1 base at V and 5 bases at J, leaving 4 bases unmatched. The germline CDR1 and CDR2 sequences are SGHTA and FQGNSA. The CDR3 sequence is CASSLVASGGETQYF. The CDR3 DNA follows: TGTGCCAGCAGCTTAGTAGCTAGCGGGGGCGAGACCCAGTACTTC.

Ten or more counts support this clonotype. The chain uses TRBV6-5 and TRBJ2-7; 8 bases align to TRBD1. The germline V gene has CDR1 MNHEY and CDR2 SVGAGI. Trimming removed 0 bases from V and 6 bases from J; junction bases left unmatched: 7. The CDR3 consists of 15 residues. The CDR3: CASSYSIDRGREQYF. The CDR3 DNA reads as TGTGCCAGCAGTTACTCAATCGACAGGGGCCGCGAGCAGTACTTC.

Comments on this clonotype: A single base separates this from a much larger clone, so it may be a read error. The chain is built from TRBV12-3 or TRBV12-4 and TRBJ2-2, with TRBD1 identical over 11 bases. This CDR3 spans 17 amino acids. This CDR3 is CPSSTGTGGWEAGELFF. The CDR3 DNA reads as TGTCCCAGCAGTACCGGGACAGGGGGTTGGGAAGCCGGGGAGCTGTTTTTT.

This clonotype was found a few times. This sequence joins TRBV12-3 or TRBV12-4 and TRBJ2-7; D may be TRBD2 (5 bases). CDR3 size: 13 residues. Trimming took 5 bases from V and 6 from J, leaving 14 bases between them. The CDR3 coding sequence is TGTGCCAGCAGTCCCGGACGTCGGGGCGAGCAGTACTTC. The encoded protein is CASSPGRRGEQYF.

The V call is TRBV6-1, the J call TRBJ1-1; 7 bases align to TRBD1. There are 15 residues in the CDR3. Germline V gives CDR1 MNHNS, CDR2 SASEGT. V was clipped by 10 bases and J by 0 bases; unmatched bases: 11. CDR3 sequence: CATSPGQTLNTEAFF. For the CDR3, the DNA is TGTGCCACGTCGCCGGGACAGACTTTGAACACTGAAGCTTTCTTT.

The chain employs TRBV4-3 and TRBJ2-6; 9 positions agree with TRBD1. The ends lost 6 bases at V and 0 bases at J; junction bases unmatched: 6. CDR3 size: 17 residues. Germline-derived CDR1 and CDR2 are LGHNA and YSLEER. CDR3 residues: CASSTGTGYSGANVLTF. The CDR3, as DNA: TGCGCCAGCAGTACCGGGACAGGGTACTCTGGGGCCAACGTCCTGACTTTC.